This paragraph covers one TCR beta chain sequence. This record comes from a study of T cell responses to AZD1222 COVID-19 vaccine. TCRdb keeps only in-frame clones here, not all; method: immunoSEQ multiplex PCR. The sample lists about 130,000 clones, 85% occurring once. With 2 bases clipped from V and 4 bases from J, the junction kept 6 bases outside the gene matches. Germline lookup yields CDR1 SGHDT and CDR2 YYEEEE. The CDR3 has 14 residues. The sequencing used peripheral blood, collected 28 days after the second dose of the MenACWY control vaccine. The chain carries TRBV5-6 and TRBJ2-7; 7 nucleotides align to TRBD1. This receptor was obtained from an adult who received the MenACWY meningococcal vaccine as a control. This CDR3 reads CASSLGTVVYEQYF. The CDR3 coding sequence is TGTGCCAGCAGCTTAGGGACAGTAGTTTACGAGCAGTACTTC.